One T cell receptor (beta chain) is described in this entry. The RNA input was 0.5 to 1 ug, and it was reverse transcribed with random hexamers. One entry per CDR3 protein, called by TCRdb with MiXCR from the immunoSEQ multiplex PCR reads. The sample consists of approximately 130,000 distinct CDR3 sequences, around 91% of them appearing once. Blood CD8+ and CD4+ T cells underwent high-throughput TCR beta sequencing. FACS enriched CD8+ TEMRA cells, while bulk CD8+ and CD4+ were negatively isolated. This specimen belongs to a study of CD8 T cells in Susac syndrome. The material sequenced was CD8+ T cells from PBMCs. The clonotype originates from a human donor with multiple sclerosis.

The CDR3 DNA is TGTGCCAGCAGCTTAGGTAGCGGGAACTACAATGAGCAGTTCTTC. It translates to CASSLGSGNYNEQFF. The chain links TRBV7-8 to TRBJ2-1; 8 bases are shared with TRBD2. Germline assignment: CDR1 SGHVS and CDR2 FQNEAQ. This CDR3 comprises 15 residues. The J segment lost 3 bases and the V segment lost 1 base, leaving 2 bases of the junction unmatched.